This TCR beta chain was profiled in a study of blood T cell repertoires in COVID-19. For the study at large: Acute and convalescent COVID-19 samples came from the United States, Italy and Spain. T cells, B-cell-depleted T cells, or PBMCs provided the cDNA or gDNA that served as material.

V was clipped by 0 bases and J by 11 bases, with 13 bases between them. The CDR3 is made up of 14 amino acids. CDR1 is MGHRA, CDR2 YSYEKL, per germline. Original handling: Reference gene primers were amplified, and this amplification served to estimate nucleated cell counts. TCRdb's table, derived via immunoSEQ multiplex PCR, lists solely in-frame clones and lacks some. V and J calls and clone size are those listed in that table; D and trimming were worked out from the DNA. This sample has 300,000 to 400,000 clones, with roughly 86% found just once. The V call is TRBV4-1, the J call TRBJ1-4, with D unclear. This TCR derives from a woman aged 45-65 years who had recovered from COVID-19. The specimen sequenced was peripheral blood. The CDR3 coding sequence is TGCGCCAGCAGCCAAGACAGGCAGATGCTTAAACTGTTTTTT. Encoded protein: CASSQDRQMLKLFF.